This entry lists 25 T cell receptor beta chains sequenced from one sample in a study of CD8 T cells in ankylosing spondylitis. One entry per CDR3 protein, called by TCRdb with MiXCR from the 5' RACE reads. The repertoire includes approximately 550,000 distinct CDR3 sequences, roughly 13% of them detected once, and approximately 6.2% sits in the top ten. General study findings and limits: Ankylosing spondylitis blood appeared to carry a characteristic TCR beta motif of under ten highly homologous variants.

Their cognate antigens are unknown. Sequenced material: blood, either unsorted or a sorted T cell fraction (not recorded which). The receptor set was obtained from a male donor with ankylosing spondylitis.

The J gene is TRBJ2-1, the V gene TRBV20-1; 7 bases align to TRBD2. CDR1 is DFQATT, CDR2 SNEGSKA, per germline (reference sequence). J lost 3 bases, V lost 1 base, and 6 bases had no gene match. The CDR3 consists of 15 residues. This CDR3 reads CSARVLAEIYNEQFF. DNA of the CDR3: TGCAGTGCTAGAGTTCTAGCGGAGATCTACAATGAGCAGTTCTTC.

The rearrangement uses TRBV18 and TRBJ2-7; maybe TRBD2 (6 bases). This CDR3 contains 15 residues. Looked up from germline, CDR1 is KGHSH and CDR2 is LQKENI. V lost 2 bases and J lost 5, with 16 bases in between. CDR3 protein: CASSPGTGGRNEQYV. The CDR3 DNA follows: TGTGCCAGCTCACCAGGAACCGGGGGTCGCAACGAGCAGTACGTC.

This clonotype was detected ten times or more. The J gene is TRBJ1-1, the V gene TRBV10-3; D gene uncertain. The V end lost 0 bases, the J end lost 0 bases, and 8 bases lay between the germline ends. The CDR3 is 15 amino acids. Germline V lookup: CDR1 ENHRY, CDR2 SYGVKD. The CDR3 sequence is CAISESQIMNTEAFF. The CDR3 bases are TGTGCCATCAGTGAGTCTCAGATCATGAACACTGAAGCTTTCTTT.

This clonotype was picked up a small number of times. This chain connects TRBV2 to TRBJ2-1; a weak D match, TRBD2 (7 bases). The CDR3 runs 15 residues. Germline CDR1 and CDR2: SNHLY and FYNNEI. The V gene lost 7 bases and the J gene lost 6 bases, with 19 bases spanning the gap. This CDR3 is CASKGGGGPFNEQFF. CDR3 in DNA: TGTGCCAGCAAGGGGGGGGGAGGGCCCTTCAATGAGCAGTTCTTC.

The V call is TRBV5-1, the J call TRBJ2-5; D gene unclear. The V and J ends lost 0 bases and 5 bases respectively, with 14 bases between them. The germline V gene encodes CDR1 SGHRS and CDR2 YFSETQ. The CDR3 covers 15 residues. The CDR3 DNA follows: TGCGCCAGCAGCTTGGCCAATTCCCACGGGGAGACCCAGTACTTC. Encoded protein: CASSLANSHGETQYF.

This chain connects TRBV11-2 to TRBJ2-7; a possible D gene is TRBD1 (5 bases). Germline V gene lookup returns CDR1 SGHAT and CDR2 FQNNGV. The CDR3 runs 14 residues. Trimming cost V 2 bases and J 3 bases, with 11 bases left between them. The CDR3 protein is CASSLSGQFYEQYV. DNA of the CDR3: TGTGCCAGCAGCTTATCCGGACAATTCTACGAGCAGTACGTC.

The chain has TRBV15 and TRBJ1-4, with 7 positions matching TRBD1. The germline V gene encodes CDR1 LNHNV and CDR2 YYDKDF (reference sequence). Trimming cost V 4 bases and J 8 bases; bases outside gene matches: 22. CDR3 size: 19 residues. The CDR3 reads CATSTTPGGTGSIGEKLFF. CDR3 nucleotide sequence: TGTGCCACCAGCACAACACCAGGGGGAACGGGTTCCATAGGAGAAAAACTGTTTTTT.

This sequence joins TRBV5-1 and TRBJ1-6, with 7 bases identical to TRBD1. The V gene end was trimmed by 1 base and the J gene end by 9 bases; junction bases not matched to a gene: 10. The CDR3 has 16 residues. Germline values: CDR1 SGHRS, CDR2 YFSETQ. Here the CDR3 reads CASSLSAQGIGSPLHF. CDR3 nucleotide sequence: TGCGCCAGCAGCTTGTCGGCACAGGGGATTGGTTCACCCCTCCACTTT. The variable domain in full, with the rest retrieved from reference TRBV5-1 and TRBJ1-6, is KAGVTQTPRYLIKTRGQQVTLSCSPISGHRSVSWYQQTPGQGLQFLFEYFSETQRNKGNFPGRFSGRQFSNSRSEMNVSTLELGDSALYLCASSLSAQGIGSPLHFGNGTRLTVT.

This clonotype came up a few times. The chain uses TRBV21-1 and TRBJ2-2; the D call in the table, TRBD1, was not verified against the DNA. TRBV21-1 is a pseudogene. This CDR3 contains 15 residues. CDR3 coding DNA: TGTGCCAGCAGCAAAGGAGGACAAGGAACCGGGGAGCTGTTTTTT. This encodes CASSKGGQGTGELFF.

This clonotype has only a few counts. The chain is built from TRBV5-1 and TRBJ2-7; 7 bases line up with TRBD2. Germline V gene sequence: CDR1 SGHRS, CDR2 YFSETQ. The CDR3 is made up of 14 amino acids. V dropped 0 bases and J dropped 4; count of bases not matched to a gene: 4. In DNA form, the CDR3 reads TGCGCCAGCAGCTTGGAGGGAGGGCCATACGAGCAGTACGTC. It codes for CASSLEGGPYEQYV.

The genes are TRBV2 and TRBJ2-3; 7 nucleotides line up with TRBD2. After removal of 6 bases from V and 6 bases from J, the junction contained 12 bases not matched to a gene. CDR3 length equals 15 residues. The germline gives CDR1 SNHLY, CDR2 FYNNEI. The CDR3 sequence is CASRGLGGSLDTQYF. Here the CDR3 DNA reads TGTGCCAGCAGGGGTTTGGGAGGGAGCCTGGATACGCAGTATTTT.

This clonotype was observed a few times. The V and J genes are TRBV5-1 and TRBJ1-1; D gene uncertain. This CDR3 spans 15 amino acids. The germline gives CDR1 SGHRS, CDR2 YFSETQ. Trimming left V 4 bases short and J 2 bases short, with 15 bases between. The CDR3 loop is CASSPSRRANTEAFF. The CDR3 DNA is TGCGCCAGCAGCCCTTCAAGGAGGGCTAACACTGAAGCTTTCTTT.

This clonotype has ten or more counts. The V gene is TRBV7-9, the J gene TRBJ2-3; D may be TRBD2 (5 bases). Germline V gene sequence: CDR1 SEHNR, CDR2 FQNEAQ (reference sequence). The ends were cut back, 5 bases at V and 6 bases at J, with 9 bases in the middle. This CDR3 spans 12 amino acids. CDR3 protein: CASSVLADTQYF. In DNA form, the CDR3 reads TGTGCCAGCAGCGTATTAGCGGATACGCAGTATTTT.

The CDR3 loop is CATSRVAGSYGYTF. The CDR3 DNA reads TGTGCCACCAGCAGAGTAGCAGGATCCTATGGCTACACCTTC. This chain joins TRBV15 and TRBJ1-2; D gene ambiguous. Deletions cut 1 base from V and 4 bases from J, with 10 bases between. The CDR3 has 14 amino acids. CDR1 and CDR2 (germline): LNHNV, YYDKDF (reference sequence).

This clonotype has only a few counts. The V call is TRBV7-6, the J call TRBJ2-3, with 12 bases matching TRBD2. This CDR3 has 16 amino acids. Germline CDR1 SGHVS, CDR2 FNYEAQ. Germline trimming cut 2 bases from V and 6 bases from J; bases unmatched to any gene: 6. The CDR3: CASSLLAGGPEDTQYF. The CDR3 nucleotides are TGTGCCAGCAGCTTACTAGCGGGAGGGCCGGAGGATACGCAGTATTTT.

V is TRBV7-2 and J is TRBJ1-3; maybe TRBD1 (5 bases). CDR1 and CDR2 from the germline V gene are SGHTA and FQGNSA. This CDR3 contains 14 residues. The V end was cut by 5 bases, the J end by 7 bases, with 15 bases between. CDR3 region: CASSVDSLVNTIYF. In DNA, the CDR3 is TGTGCCAGCAGCGTTGACAGCCTCGTTAACACCATATATTTT.

V gene TRBV10-3 combines with J gene TRBJ2-2; D is perhaps TRBD2 (5 bases). In germline, CDR1 is ENHRY, CDR2 SYGVKD. V lost 3 bases and J 1 base, leaving 15 bases between the germline ends. The CDR3 covers 17 residues. This CDR3 is CAISDSGSAENTGELFF. The CDR3 DNA follows: TGTGCCATCAGTGATTCGGGTTCAGCGGAGAACACCGGGGAGCTGTTTTTT.

This clonotype has a count of ten or more. This rearrangement joins TRBV5-6 to TRBJ2-3; D uncertain. Germline V lookup: CDR1 SGHDT, CDR2 YYEEEE. Between the trimmed V and J ends, which lost 4 bases and 4 bases, there was a span of 10 bases. The CDR3 length is 13 residues. The CDR3 DNA reads TGTGCCAGCAGCCCCTGGGTGTCAGATACGCAGTATTTT. Its translation is CASSPWVSDTQYF.

The rearrangement joins TRBV20-1 to TRBJ2-1, with TRBD2 identical over 8 bases. The CDR3 has 14 amino acids. The germline V gene encodes CDR1 DFQATT and CDR2 SNEGSKA (reference sequence). Losses at the gene ends were 6 bases for V and 3 bases for J; bases not matched to a gene: 7. The CDR3 sequence is CSALAGGLYNEQFF. In DNA form, the CDR3 reads TGCAGTGCCTTGGCGGGAGGACTCTACAATGAGCAGTTCTTC.

The table lists this clonotype with many counts. This sequence joins TRBV6-5 and TRBJ2-1, with 14 bases fitting TRBD2. CDR3 length equals 17 residues. V was clipped by 0 bases and J by 3 bases; unmatched bases: 1. Per germline, CDR1 MNHEY and CDR2 SVGAGI. Written as DNA, the CDR3 is TGTGCCAGCAGTTACTCGGGACTAGCGGGAGTCTACAATGAGCAGTTCTTC. This translates into CASSYSGLAGVYNEQFF.

The genes are TRBV10-3 and TRBJ2-7; maybe TRBD2 (6 bases). This CDR3 has 14 amino acids. Germline V CDR1 and CDR2: ENHRY, SYGVKD. V was cut by 6 bases and J by 6 bases, with 18 bases left in between. The CDR3 DNA reads as TGTGCCATCAGCCCTCAGGTTCTGGAGGGCGAGCAGTACTTC. This codes for CAISPQVLEGEQYF.

The chain carries TRBV20-1 and TRBJ2-5, with unresolved D. The CDR3 loop spans 11 amino acids. The V and J ends lost 5 bases and 4 bases respectively, with 8 bases between them. Germline CDR1 is DFQATT and CDR2 is SNEGSKA (reference sequence). CDR3 sequence reads: CSASFPETQYF. For the CDR3, the DNA is TGCAGTGCTTCTTTCCCAGAGACCCAGTACTTC.

The chain combines TRBV7-2 with TRBJ1-3; TRBD1 aligns across 7 bases. Germline CDR1 is SGHTA and CDR2 is FQGNSA. The trim removed 5 bases at V and 1 base at J, leaving 5 bases unmatched. The CDR3 totals 15 residues. The DNA of the CDR3 is TGTGCCAGCAGCCTAGACAGGGCTTCTGGAAACACCATATATTTT. Protein product: CASSLDRASGNTIYF.

This clonotype was seen many times. The chain couples TRBV29-1 to TRBJ2-5; the D gene is possibly TRBD1 (6 bases). Trimming removed 3 bases at V and 5 bases at J, with 10 bases between. CDR1 and CDR2 from the germline V gene are SQVTM and ANQGSEA. The CDR3 is made up of 12 amino acids. The CDR3 DNA reads TGCAGCGTTGACAGGGGCGAGGAGACCCAGTACTTC. Its translation is CSVDRGEETQYF.

Only a few counts were recorded for this clonotype. The V gene is TRBV7-9, the J gene TRBJ2-3; D is unclear. The CDR3 spans 13 residues. CDR1 SEHNR and CDR2 FQNEAQ come from the germline V gene (reference sequence). Trimming took off 10 bases at V and 2 bases at J, with 13 bases between the two ends. The CDR3 DNA reads as TGTGCCACCCTCCCGGGCTCCACAGATACGCAGTATTTT. This gives the protein CATLPGSTDTQYF. The full variable domain, with the rest looked up from reference TRBV7-9 and TRBJ2-3, is DTGVSQNPRHKITKRGQNVTFRCDPISEHNRLYWYRQTLGQGPEFLTYFQNEAQLEKSRLLSDRFSAERPKGSFSTLEIQRTEQGDSAMYLCATLPGSTDTQYFGPGTRLTVL.